The 18 T cell receptor beta chains reported below all come from one sample, sequenced in a study of blood T cell repertoires in COVID-19. Profiling relied on immunoSEQ multiplex PCR, and the TCRdb table lists in-frame clones only, not all of them. Here the sample spans 200,000 to 300,000 clones, roughly 86% being singletons. The sample consisted of peripheral blood. All receptors derive from an older woman with COVID-19, enrolled during active disease.

The chain joins TRBV7-9 to TRBJ2-7, with 10 bases aligning to TRBD2. CDR1 and CDR2 from the germline V gene are SEHNR and FQNEAQ (reference sequence). V gave up 1 base and J gave up 4 bases; unmatched junction bases: 7. CDR3 length equals 16 residues. CDR3 region: CASSLVTGTSVYEQYF. The CDR3 coding sequence is TGTGCCAGCAGCTTAGTTACCGGGACTAGCGTTTACGAGCAGTACTTC.

V gene TRBV6-5 combines with J gene TRBJ2-7; 9 bases align to TRBD2. This CDR3 spans 14 amino acids. V was pared by 6 bases and J by 6 bases, with 9 bases of the junction left unmatched. Germline values: CDR1 MNHEY, CDR2 SVGAGI. This chain's CDR3 is CASRNTGLAFEQYF. CDR3 coding DNA: TGTGCCAGCAGGAATACGGGACTAGCTTTCGAGCAGTACTTC.

The rearrangement links TRBV10-3 to TRBJ1-5; TRBD1 is a possible D gene (6 bases). Trimming removed 7 bases from V and 4 bases from J, with 11 bases in between. The CDR3 contains 13 residues. Germline V gene lookup returns CDR1 ENHRY and CDR2 SYGVKD. Here the CDR3 reads CAITADRNQPQHF. The CDR3 bases are TGTGCCATCACCGCCGACAGGAATCAGCCCCAGCATTTT.

The V gene is TRBV30, the J gene TRBJ1-5; 7 bases align to TRBD1. V trimming: 5 bases; J trimming: 9 bases; junction bases outside the gene matches: 10. Germline CDR1 reads GTSNPN; CDR2 reads SVGIG (reference sequence). The CDR3 is made up of 13 amino acids. CDR3 protein: CAWGQEGAGPQHF. DNA for the CDR3: TGTGCCTGGGGACAGGAAGGCGCTGGGCCCCAGCATTTT.

The chain is built from TRBV5-1 and TRBJ2-3; D unclear. CDR1 is SGHRS, CDR2 YFSETQ, per germline. The CDR3 totals 13 residues. Trimming removed 4 bases from V and 5 bases from J, with 11 bases in between. CDR3 bases: TGCGCCAGCAGCCGCCTACCAGGAGATACGCAGTATTTT. It is translated as CASSRLPGDTQYF.

This clone has a single count. This chain uses TRBV7-9 with TRBJ1-2; maybe TRBD1 (6 bases). V dropped 5 bases and J dropped 8 bases, with 18 bases sitting between them. The CDR3 is made up of 14 amino acids. Germline V gene sequence: CDR1 SEHNR, CDR2 FQNEAQ (reference sequence). The CDR3 DNA sequence: TGTGCCAGCAGCGGTTCTACAAGGGGGATCGGCTACACCTTC. As protein: CASSGSTRGIGYTF.

The chain links TRBV2 to TRBJ2-5; D unresolved. The CDR3 consists of 13 residues. The germline CDR1 and CDR2 sequences are SNHLY and FYNNEI. The V gene lost 3 bases and the J gene lost 7 bases, with 12 bases spanning the gap. CDR3 protein: CASSEGPPGTQYF. Here the CDR3 DNA reads TGTGCCAGCAGTGAGGGCCCCCCCGGGACCCAGTACTTC. Filled out from reference TRBV2 and TRBJ2-5, the complete variable domain reads EPEVTQTPSHQVTQMGQEVILRCVPISNHLYFYWYRQILGQKVEFLVSFYNNEISEKSEIFDDQFSVERPDGSNFTLKIRSTKLEDSAMYFCASSEGPPGTQYFGPGTRLLVL.

V usage is TRBV3-1 (or the pseudogene TRBV3-2) and J usage is TRBJ2-7, with D maybe TRBD1 (5 bases). This CDR3 is built from 15 residues. Trimming removed 1 base from V and 2 bases from J, with 12 bases in between. Germline V lookup: CDR1 LGHDT, CDR2 YNNKEL (reference sequence). The CDR3 sequence: CASSQVSQGPYEQYF. The CDR3 DNA sequence: TGTGCCAGCAGCCAAGTATCTCAGGGCCCCTACGAGCAGTACTTC.

This clone was detected a few times. This rearrangement joins TRBV5-5 to TRBJ1-1, with D unclear. CDR3 length: 13 amino acids. Germline values: CDR1 SGHKS, CDR2 YYEKEE (reference sequence). Trimming took off 3 bases at V and 3 bases at J, with 9 bases between the two ends. CDR3 nucleotide sequence: TGTGCCAGCAGCTCGTTCGGGGACACTGAAGCTTTCTTT. This encodes CASSSFGDTEAFF.

The genes are TRBV5-1 and TRBJ2-1; 7 bases are shared with TRBD2. V lost 1 base to trimming and J lost 6 bases; unmatched junction nucleotides: 10. CDR3 length: 16 amino acids. Germline CDR1 reads SGHRS; CDR2 reads YFSETQ. The CDR3 loop is CASSLKRGQGSNEQFF. In DNA, the CDR3 is TGCGCCAGCAGCTTGAAGCGGGGTCAGGGTAGCAATGAGCAGTTCTTC.

This clone was detected once. The V and J genes are TRBV15 and TRBJ2-2; 8 nucleotides line up with TRBD2. Germline CDR1 and CDR2: LNHNV and YYDKDF (reference sequence). The V gene end was trimmed by 0 bases and the J gene end by 4 bases; junction bases not matched to a gene: 4. This CDR3 has 16 residues. The CDR3 spells CATSRDPAGGTGELFF. The CDR3 DNA sequence: TGTGCCACCAGCAGAGATCCCGCGGGAGGCACCGGGGAGCTGTTTTTT.

CDR3 protein: CASSRDRGNQPQHF. The CDR3 region has the DNA TGTGCCAGCAGCCGGGACAGGGGCAATCAGCCCCAGCATTTT. This sequence joins TRBV28 and TRBJ1-5; 9 positions match TRBD1. The CDR3 loop spans 14 amino acids. V lost 6 bases to trimming and J lost 2 bases; unmatched junction nucleotides: 2. Germline-derived CDR1 and CDR2 are MDHEN and SYDVKM.

The chain carries TRBV18 and TRBJ1-1; 7 bases line up with TRBD1. Losses at the gene ends were 2 bases for V and 0 bases for J; bases not matched to a gene: 3. This CDR3 has 15 residues. Germline V gene data show CDR1 as KGHSH and CDR2 as LQKENI. CDR3 region: CASSPRTGMNTEAFF. CDR3 in DNA: TGTGCCAGCTCACCAAGGACAGGTATGAACACTGAAGCTTTCTTT.

J is TRBJ2-7 and V is TRBV14; no definite D call. The CDR3 covers 15 residues. Between the trimmed V and J ends, which lost 0 bases and 3 bases, there was a span of 12 bases. From germline, CDR1 is SGHDN and CDR2 FVKESK. CDR3 nucleotide sequence: TGTGCCAGCAGCCAAGAGGTAGCTAGATACTACGAGCAGTACTTC. Residues: CASSQEVARYYEQYF.

Remarks on this clone: A junction boundary mismatches the germline segment, possibly from a read error. The J gene is TRBJ2-1, the V gene TRBV6-1, with D unclear. The CDR3 runs to 15 residues. Germline CDR1 is MNHNS and CDR2 is SASEGT. In DNA, the CDR3 is TGTGCCAGCAGAGAAGCCAGGTCCTCCTACAATGAGCAGTTCTTC. It is translated as CASREARSSYNEQFF.

The chain has TRBV4-2 and TRBJ1-2; the match to TRBD1 covers 8 bases. Germline trimming cut 3 bases from V and 4 bases from J; bases unmatched to any gene: 7. CDR1 is LGHNA, CDR2 YNFKEQ, per germline. This CDR3 is built from 15 residues. The CDR3 coding sequence is TGTGCCAGCAGCCACCAGGGGGCGCGAGGCTATGGCTACACCTTC. Translation: CASSHQGARGYGYTF.

This chain joins TRBV3-1 (or the pseudogene TRBV3-2) and TRBJ2-2; TRBD2 matches 11 bases. Germline trimming cut 1 base from V and 5 bases from J; bases unmatched to any gene: 9. The CDR3 spans 18 residues. Germline loops: CDR1 LGHDT, CDR2 YNNKEL (reference sequence). The CDR3 region is CASSQGGLAGGRTGELFF. The CDR3, as DNA: TGTGCCAGCAGCCAAGGGGGGCTAGCGGGAGGTAGGACCGGGGAGCTGTTTTTT.

This clone has only a few counts. The chain links TRBV19 to TRBJ2-1; 11 nucleotides line up with TRBD2. The germline V gene encodes CDR1 LNHDA and CDR2 SQIVND (reference sequence). This CDR3 has 15 residues. The V gene end was trimmed by 5 bases and the J gene end by 10 bases; junction bases not matched to a gene: 10. The CDR3 DNA sequence: TGTGCCAGTAGTCCCCGAATAGCGGGAGGGCCGGAGCAGTTCTTC. It yields the protein CASSPRIAGGPEQFF.